This TCR beta chain was profiled in a study of blood T cells in healthy people across ages. A sample-barcoded 5' primer and a J-beta primer mix were used in a second PCR of roughly 6 to 12 cycles. The authors tagged each cDNA molecule using a template-switch adaptor with 12 random nucleotides. TCRdb processed the 5' RACE reads anew with MiXCR; each CDR3 protein has one entry. The sample has 650,000 to 800,000 distinct CDR3 sequences; 45% to 60% are singletons. Comment on this clonotype: As yet, its antigen is unknown.

The V and J ends lost 0 bases and 5 bases respectively, with 8 bases between them. CDR1 and CDR2 (germline): SGHRS, YFSETQ. The CDR3 extends over 13 amino acids. Findings and limits, study-wide: Higher diversity and more naive CD4+ cells were features of long-lived donors, compared to aged donors. A roughly linear fall in TCR beta diversity per million T cells was seen with increasing age.

All donors came from Russia, were Caucasian and healthy, and spanned ages about 6 to 90. The sample was blood. The clonotype comes from a woman older than 75 in good health. The genes are TRBV5-1 and TRBJ2-5; D ambiguous. The CDR3 sequence is CASSLDRWETQYF. In DNA, the CDR3 is TGCGCCAGCAGCTTGGACAGATGGGAGACCCAGTACTTC.